The entry below describes one TCR beta chain. The target antigen is unknown. This entry is derived from a study of CD8 T cell repertoires and HIV-1 epitope variants. Study-wide background: Separate wells received one of Twenty-five Gag or Nef variant peptides. Tested: three Gag epitope families, Nef HW9 and YT9. Broader study findings: The TAALDMSHF plasma variant had no responses, unlike KF9 (roughly 5 clonotypes) and HW9 (one).

CDR1 SGDLS and CDR2 YYNGEE come from the germline V gene. V trimming: 0 bases; J trimming: 1 base; junction bases outside the gene matches: 5. This CDR3 comprises 16 residues. TCR beta CDR3 was sequenced at survey depth on immunoSEQ. Method: immunoSEQ multiplex PCR; TCRdb's copy keeps in-frame clones and lacks some. The sample records 5,100 or so clones, around two thirds being singletons. The sample was cultured CD8+ T cells derived from PBMCs. This clonotype originated in a male donor with HIV. The chain couples TRBV9 to TRBJ1-2; 8 nucleotides align to TRBD1. This CDR3 is CASSVGGTGLNYGYTF. The CDR3, as DNA: TGTGCCAGCAGCGTAGGAGGGACAGGTCTTAACTATGGCTACACCTTC.